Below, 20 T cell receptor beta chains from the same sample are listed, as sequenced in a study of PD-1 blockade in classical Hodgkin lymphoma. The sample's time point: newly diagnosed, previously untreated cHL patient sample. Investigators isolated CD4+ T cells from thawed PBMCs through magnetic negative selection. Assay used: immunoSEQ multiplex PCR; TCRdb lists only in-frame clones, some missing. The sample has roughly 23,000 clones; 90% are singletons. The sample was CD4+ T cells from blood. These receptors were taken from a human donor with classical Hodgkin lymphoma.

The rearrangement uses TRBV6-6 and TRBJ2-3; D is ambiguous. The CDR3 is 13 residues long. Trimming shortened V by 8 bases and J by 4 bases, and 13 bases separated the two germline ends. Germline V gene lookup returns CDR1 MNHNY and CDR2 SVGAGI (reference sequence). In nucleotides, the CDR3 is TGTGCCAGCGCGTTATCAGGCTCAGATACGCAGTATTTT. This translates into CASALSGSDTQYF.

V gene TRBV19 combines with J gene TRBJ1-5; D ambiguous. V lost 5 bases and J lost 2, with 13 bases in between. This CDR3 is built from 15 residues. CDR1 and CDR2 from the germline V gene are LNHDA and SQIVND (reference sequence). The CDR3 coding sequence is TGTGCCAGTAGTGTCCAGGCCCTAGGCAATCAGCCCCAGCATTTT. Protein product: CASSVQALGNQPQHF.

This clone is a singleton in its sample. The CDR3 bases are TGTGCCAGCAGTCCCGAGGGTGGTAGACCGTTCTTC. Its protein product is CASSPEGGRPFF. This chain connects TRBV2 to TRBJ2-1; the D gene is possibly TRBD2 (5 bases). Trimming removed 5 bases at V and 15 bases at J, with 17 bases between. The V gene's germline CDR1 is SNHLY and CDR2 FYNNEI. This CDR3 region has 12 residues.

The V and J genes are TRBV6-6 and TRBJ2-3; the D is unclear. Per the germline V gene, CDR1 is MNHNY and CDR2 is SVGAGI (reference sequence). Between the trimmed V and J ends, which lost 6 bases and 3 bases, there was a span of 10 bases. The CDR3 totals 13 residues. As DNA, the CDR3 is TGTGCCAGCAGCCCCCGTGGGACAGATACGCAGTATTTT. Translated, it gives CASSPRGTDTQYF.

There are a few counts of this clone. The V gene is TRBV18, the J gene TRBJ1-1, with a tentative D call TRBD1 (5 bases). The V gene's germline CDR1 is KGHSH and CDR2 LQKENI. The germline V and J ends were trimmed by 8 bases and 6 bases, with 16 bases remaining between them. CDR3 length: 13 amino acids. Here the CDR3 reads CASITSQGSEAFF. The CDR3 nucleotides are TGTGCCAGCATCACCTCCCAGGGTTCTGAAGCTTTCTTT.

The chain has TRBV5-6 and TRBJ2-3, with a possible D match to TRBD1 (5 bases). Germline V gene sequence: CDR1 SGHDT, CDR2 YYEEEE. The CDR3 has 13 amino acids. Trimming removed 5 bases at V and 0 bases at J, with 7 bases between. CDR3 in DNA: TGTGCCAGCAGTCAGGGCAGCACAGATACGCAGTATTTT. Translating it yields CASSQGSTDTQYF.

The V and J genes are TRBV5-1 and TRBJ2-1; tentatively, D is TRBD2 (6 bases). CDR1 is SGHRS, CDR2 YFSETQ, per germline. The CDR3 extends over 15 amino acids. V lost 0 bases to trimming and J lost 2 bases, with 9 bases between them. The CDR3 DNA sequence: TGCGCCAGCAGCTTGGGCGGGATCACCTACAATGAGCAGTTCTTC. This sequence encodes CASSLGGITYNEQFF.

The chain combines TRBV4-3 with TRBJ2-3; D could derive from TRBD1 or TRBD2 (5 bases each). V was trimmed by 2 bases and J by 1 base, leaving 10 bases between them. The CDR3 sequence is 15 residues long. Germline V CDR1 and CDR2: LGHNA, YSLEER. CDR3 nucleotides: TGCGCCAGCAGCCAATTCCGGGGCCGCACAGATACGCAGTATTTT. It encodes CASSQFRGRTDTQYF.

DNA of the CDR3: TGCGCCAGCAGCCAAGTTAGCGGGGGGGCAGATACGCAGTATTTT. Translation gives CASSQVSGGADTQYF. The J gene is TRBJ2-3, the V gene TRBV4-3, with TRBD2 matching 11 bases. The J segment lost 4 bases and the V segment lost 1 base, leaving 1 base of the junction unmatched. The CDR3 has 15 amino acids. Germline CDR1 reads LGHNA; CDR2 reads YSLEER.

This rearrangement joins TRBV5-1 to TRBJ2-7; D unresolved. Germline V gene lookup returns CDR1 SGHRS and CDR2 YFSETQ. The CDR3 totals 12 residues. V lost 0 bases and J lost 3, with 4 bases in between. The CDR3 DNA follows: TGCGCCAGCAGCTTGGGCGGCTACGAGCAGTACTTC. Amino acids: CASSLGGYEQYF.

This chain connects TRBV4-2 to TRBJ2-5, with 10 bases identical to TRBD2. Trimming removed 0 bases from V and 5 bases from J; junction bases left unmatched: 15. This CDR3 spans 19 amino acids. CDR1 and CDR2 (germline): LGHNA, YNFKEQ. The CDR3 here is CASSQDRVYSGGAGETQYF. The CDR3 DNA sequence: TGTGCCAGCAGCCAAGATAGGGTATACAGCGGGGGGGCCGGTGAGACCCAGTACTTC.

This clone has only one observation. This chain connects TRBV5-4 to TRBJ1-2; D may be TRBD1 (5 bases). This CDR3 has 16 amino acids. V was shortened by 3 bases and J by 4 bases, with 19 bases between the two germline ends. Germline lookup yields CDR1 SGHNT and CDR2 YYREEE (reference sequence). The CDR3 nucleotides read TGTGCCAGCAGCTCAACCGGGGGGGGAGCGCTCTATGGCTACACCTTC. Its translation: CASSSTGGGALYGYTF.

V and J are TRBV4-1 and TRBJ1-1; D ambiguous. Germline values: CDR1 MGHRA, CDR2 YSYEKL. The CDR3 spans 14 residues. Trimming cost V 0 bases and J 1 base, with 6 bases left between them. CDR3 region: CASSQDYRNTEAFF. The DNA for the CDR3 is TGCGCCAGCAGCCAAGATTACAGGAACACTGAAGCTTTCTTT.

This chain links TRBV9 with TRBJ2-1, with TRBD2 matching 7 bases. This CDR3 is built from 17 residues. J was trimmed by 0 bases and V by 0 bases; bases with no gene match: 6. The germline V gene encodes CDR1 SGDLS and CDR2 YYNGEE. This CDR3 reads CASSVGLRGSSYNEQFF. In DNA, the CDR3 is TGTGCCAGCAGCGTAGGGTTGCGGGGGAGCTCCTACAATGAGCAGTTCTTC.

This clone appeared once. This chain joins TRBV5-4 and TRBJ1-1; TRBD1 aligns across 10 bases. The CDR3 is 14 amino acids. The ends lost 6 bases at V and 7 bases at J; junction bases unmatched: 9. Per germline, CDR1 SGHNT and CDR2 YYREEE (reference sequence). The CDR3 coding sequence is TGTGCCAGCAAAAGACAGGGGGCGCCGAGTGAAGCTTTCTTT. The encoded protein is CASKRQGAPSEAFF.

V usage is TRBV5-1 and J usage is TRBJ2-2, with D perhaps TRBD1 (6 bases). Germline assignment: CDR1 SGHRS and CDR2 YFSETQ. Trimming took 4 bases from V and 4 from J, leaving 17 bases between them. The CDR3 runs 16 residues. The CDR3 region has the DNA TGCGCCAGCAGCCGACAGGCCCTTGGGAGCACCGGGGAGCTGTTTTTT. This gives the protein CASSRQALGSTGELFF.

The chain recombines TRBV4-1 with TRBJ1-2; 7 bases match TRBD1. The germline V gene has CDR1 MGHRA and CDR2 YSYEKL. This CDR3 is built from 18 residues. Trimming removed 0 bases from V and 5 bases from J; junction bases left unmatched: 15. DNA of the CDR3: TGCGCCAGCAGCCAAGATAGGGCGACAGGGAGATACCGGTATGGCTACACCTTC. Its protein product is CASSQDRATGRYRYGYTF.

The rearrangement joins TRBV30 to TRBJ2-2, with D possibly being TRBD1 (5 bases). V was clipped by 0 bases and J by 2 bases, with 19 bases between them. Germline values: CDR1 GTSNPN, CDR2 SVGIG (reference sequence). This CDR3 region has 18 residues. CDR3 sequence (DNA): TGTGCCTGGAGTGTAGGCGCGAAGGTGACAGCAAACACCGGGGAGCTGTTTTTT. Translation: CAWSVGAKVTANTGELFF. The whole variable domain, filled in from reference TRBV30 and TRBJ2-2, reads SQTIHQWPATLVQPVGSPLSLECTVEGTSNPNLYWYRQAAGRGLQLLFYSVGIGQISSEVPQNLSASRPQDRQFILSSKKLLLSDSGFYLCAWSVGAKVTANTGELFFGEGSRLTVL.

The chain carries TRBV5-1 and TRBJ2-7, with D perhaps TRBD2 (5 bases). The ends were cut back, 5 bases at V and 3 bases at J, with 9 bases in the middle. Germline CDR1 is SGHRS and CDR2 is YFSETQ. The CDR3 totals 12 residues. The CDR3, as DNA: TGCGCCAGCAGAGAGGGAAACTACGAGCAGTACTTC. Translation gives CASREGNYEQYF.

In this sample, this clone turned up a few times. The CDR3 DNA follows: TGTGCCAGCAGCTTGGGGAATCAGCCCCAGCATTTT. Its translation: CASSLGNQPQHF. The gene calls are TRBV5-6 and TRBJ1-5; D is unclear. Trimming pared 0 bases from V and 4 bases from J, leaving 2 bases between. Germline V CDR1 and CDR2: SGHDT, YYEEEE. This CDR3 is 12 amino acids long.